These 9 T cell receptor beta chains came from one sample sequenced in a study of tumor-infiltrating lymphocytes in localized non-small cell lung cancer. Profiled with immunoSEQ multiplex PCR; TCRdb holds only in-frame clones, not every one. The sample lists about 13,000 clones, around 65% seen once, with just under 9.5% in the top ten. Input material: lung tumor tissue. The receptors derive from a human donor with non-small cell lung cancer.

This clone has just a few counts. The chain couples TRBV12-5 to TRBJ1-5, with unresolved D. The CDR3 has 14 residues. V was shortened by 3 bases and J by 4 bases, with 10 bases between the two germline ends. CDR1 and CDR2 from the germline V gene are LGHNT and FRNRAP. CDR3 nucleotides: TGTGCTAGTGGTTTCGGGCCAGCAAATCAGCCCCAGCATTTT. Translated, it gives CASGFGPANQPQHF. Looking up the rest from reference TRBV12-5 and TRBJ1-5 gives the full variable domain: DARVTQTPRHKVTEMGQEVTMRCQPILGHNTVFWYRQTMMQGLELLAYFRNRAPLDDSGMPKDRFSAEMPDATLATLKIQPSEPRDSAVYFCASGFGPANQPQHFGDGTRLSIL.

The chain combines TRBV21-1 with TRBJ2-1. TRBV21-1 is a known pseudogene. The CDR3 sequence is 15 residues long. CDR3 sequence: CASSKGVQAYNEQFF. CDR3 in DNA: TGTGCCAGCAGCAAGGGGGTACAGGCCTACAATGAGCAGTTCTTC.

The chain carries TRBV6-6 and TRBJ2-3, with D uncertain. Germline lookup yields CDR1 MNHNY and CDR2 SVGAGI (reference sequence). The CDR3 runs 13 residues. V lost 5 bases and J lost 2, with 8 bases in between. CDR3 protein: CASSQEITDTQYF. The CDR3 DNA follows: TGTGCCAGCAGTCAGGAAATCACAGATACGCAGTATTTT.

The count of this clone is one. V usage is TRBV7-9 and J usage is TRBJ2-7, with D perhaps TRBD1 (6 bases). V was clipped by 2 bases and J by 5 bases, with 16 bases between them. CDR3 length: 15 residues. CDR1 is SEHNR, CDR2 FQNEAQ, per germline (reference sequence). The CDR3 is CASSLMTGGKDEQYF. The CDR3, as DNA: TGTGCCAGCAGCTTAATGACAGGTGGAAAGGACGAGCAGTACTTC.

The chain carries TRBV5-1 and TRBJ1-1; D is possibly TRBD1 (6 bases). CDR1 and CDR2 from the germline V gene are SGHRS and YFSETQ. Trimming stripped 1 base from V and 5 bases from J, with 12 bases between. This CDR3 region has 14 residues. CDR3 region: CASSLSQGSTEAFF. CDR3 sequence (DNA): TGCGCCAGCAGCTTGAGTCAGGGGAGTACTGAAGCTTTCTTT.

This chain joins TRBV27 and TRBJ2-3, with TRBD2 identical over 7 bases. After removal of 0 bases from V and 12 bases from J, the junction contained 6 bases not matched to a gene. The germline CDR1 and CDR2 sequences are MNHEY and SMNVEV (reference sequence). The CDR3 consists of 13 residues. CDR3 DNA: TGTGCCAGCAGTTTATCCCTCGCGGGAGACCAGTATTTT. It encodes CASSLSLAGDQYF.

This clone was seen a single time. The CDR3 here is CASSLAGNNEQFF. The CDR3 DNA reads TGTGCCAGCAGCTTAGCCGGCAACAATGAGCAGTTCTTC. The rearrangement joins TRBV11-2 to TRBJ2-1, with no clear D. The CDR3 has 13 amino acids. Trimming shortened V by 1 base and J by 5 bases, and 6 bases separated the two germline ends. Germline lookup yields CDR1 SGHAT and CDR2 FQNNGV.

This chain connects TRBV6-6 to TRBJ2-2; possibly TRBD1 for D (6 bases). Germline CDR1 is MNHNY and CDR2 is SVGAGI (reference sequence). This CDR3 comprises 15 residues. V shed 7 bases and J shed 1 base, with 13 bases lying between them. CDR3 in DNA: TGTGCCAGCAAGACCCGACAGGTGAACACCGGGGAGCTGTTTTTT. Its protein product is CASKTRQVNTGELFF.

V usage is TRBV7-8 and J usage is TRBJ1-5; D is unclear. Germline values: CDR1 SGHVS, CDR2 FQNEAQ. V gave up 1 base and J gave up 0 bases, with 13 bases separating them. The CDR3 consists of 17 residues. CDR3 nucleotides: TGTGCCAGCAGCTTAGGGAGCGGAGCCACTAGCAATCAGCCCCAGCATTTT. This gives the protein CASSLGSGATSNQPQHF.